This TCR beta chain was identified in a study of OX40 agonist ivuxolimab in advanced cancers. The wider study: Ivuxolimab, an agonist antibody against OX40 (CD134), was given to patients. In this trial design, patients received ivuxolimab intravenously at 0.01 to 10 mg/kg every 2 weeks. Study findings and constraints: Within 6 weeks, CD4+ and CD8+ blood T cells expanded clonally at 0.1 to 3.0 mg/kg. There were also nonresponders showing low normalized T-cell clonal expansion.

Germline V gene data show CDR1 as MDHEN and CDR2 as SYDVKM. CDR3 size: 17 residues. Libraries were prepared by immunoSEQ multiplex PCR; TCRdb keeps only in-frame clonotypes and omits some of them. Of roughly 60,000 clones listed, roughly 85% are singletons. Only one count was recorded for this clone. Its cognate antigen is unknown. The chain recombines TRBV28 with TRBJ2-5; tentatively, D is TRBD2 (7 bases). The J call may not be correct, given that the DNA end is closer to TRBJ2-7. The TCR sequence derives from an adult with an advanced solid tumor such as melanoma, head and neck, liver or kidney cancer. The sample was CD4+ or CD8+ T cells sorted from blood, taken in a trial of the OX40 agonist ivuxolimab. The CDR3, as DNA: TGTGCCAGCAGTTTAATGGGGGGGGCACAGGGCTCCTACGAGCAGTACTTC. Its protein is CASSLMGGAQGSYEQYF.